This record covers a single T cell receptor beta chain. Some clones are missing from TCRdb's copy, which holds only in-frame ones; the method was immunoSEQ multiplex PCR. This sample has about 2.3 million clones, with less than 95% found just once. This record comes from a study of shared clonotypes between healthy human individuals. Deletions cut 1 base from V and 7 bases from J, with 11 bases between. Germline CDR1 and CDR2: SGHRS and YFSETQ. There are 13 residues in the CDR3. Division of CD4+ cells produced a CD45RA+ naive subset and a CD45RA-negative memory subset. The chain couples TRBV5-1 to TRBJ2-5; D possibly corresponds to TRBD1 (5 bases). The TCR was taken from a young man in good health. Some clones in this sample may be carry-over from other donors' samples. The sequenced sample consisted of naive CD4+ T cells from PBMCs. As for subset: CD45RA+ positively selected. The CDR3 here is CASSLPGMGTQYF. The CDR3 coding sequence is TGCGCCAGCAGCTTGCCAGGGATGGGGACCCAGTACTTC.